The 6 T cell receptor beta chains in this list originate from one sample, sequenced in a study of T cell responses to AZD1222 COVID-19 vaccine. The data were produced by immunoSEQ multiplex PCR, yet TCRdb's version contains in-frame clones alone and is incomplete. The repertoire consists of roughly 200,000 clones, with approximately 90% occurring once and the leading ten covering 1.7%. The sample was peripheral blood, taken 28 days after the second AZD1222 dose. The receptors were gathered from an adult who received the AZD1222 COVID-19 vaccine.

The chain employs TRBV20-1 and TRBJ1-2; D remains unclear. The V gene lost 4 bases and the J gene lost 0 bases, with 3 bases spanning the gap. The CDR3 loop spans 11 amino acids. CDR1 and CDR2 from the germline V gene are DFQATT and SNEGSKA (reference sequence). This CDR3 reads CSATANYGYTF. The DNA of the CDR3 is TGCAGTGCTACGGCTAACTATGGCTACACCTTC.

V and J are TRBV7-8 and TRBJ1-6; the D is unclear. The CDR3 runs to 16 residues. Trimming pared 4 bases from V and 7 bases from J, leaving 17 bases between. The germline CDR1 and CDR2 sequences are SGHVS and FQNEAQ. This CDR3 reads CASSSGGRPTNSPLHF. In DNA, the CDR3 is TGTGCCAGCAGCTCTGGCGGGCGGCCAACCAATTCACCCCTCCACTTT.

The V and J genes are TRBV19 and TRBJ1-2; 9 bases are shared with TRBD1. The germline CDR1 and CDR2 sequences are LNHDA and SQIVND (reference sequence). The CDR3 is 14 residues long. With V trimmed by 4 bases and J by 5 bases, 5 bases remained unmatched. CDR3: CASSRTGATYGYTF. The CDR3 coding sequence is TGTGCCAGTAGTAGGACAGGGGCGACTTATGGCTACACCTTC.

The chain combines TRBV25-1 with TRBJ2-7, with TRBD1 identical over 7 bases. The CDR3 runs 12 residues. With V trimmed by 10 bases and J by 5 bases, 8 bases remained unmatched. The germline V gene encodes CDR1 MGHDK and CDR2 SYGVNS. CDR3 in DNA: TGTGCCACCGCAAGACAGGGTCACGAGCAGTACTTC. This encodes CATARQGHEQYF.

The chain carries TRBV7-9 and TRBJ1-1, with D perhaps matching TRBD1 (6 bases). This CDR3 has 15 amino acids. Trimming removed 5 bases at V and 2 bases at J, with 15 bases between. Per germline, CDR1 SEHNR and CDR2 FQNEAQ (reference sequence). CDR3 loop: CASSGTGTPNTEAFF. The CDR3 nucleotides read TGTGCCAGCAGCGGAACCGGGACACCAAACACTGAAGCTTTCTTT.

The DNA of the CDR3 is TGTGCCAGCAGCACCGGACAGGGAGGCGATCAGCCCCAGCATTTT. As protein: CASSTGQGGDQPQHF. The J gene is TRBJ1-5, the V gene TRBV7-2; 8 bases are shared with TRBD1. V lost 5 bases and J lost 5; bases outside the gene matches: 8. CDR3 size: 15 residues. Germline CDR1 SGHTA, CDR2 FQGNSA.